This section outlines one TCR beta chain sequence together with its context. This record belongs to a study of T cells expressing NK-cell markers. Overall study: In the group of eight sequenced donors, seven were HCMV-seropositive and one was seronegative.

TCRdb re-called the 5' RACE reads and shows each CDR3 protein once, DNA omitted. The sample totals 400,000 or so distinct CDR3 sequences; its top ten clones hold about 10%. The clonotype originates from a woman between 45 and 60 years old in good health. The sample consisted of blood T cells: a sorted CD56 or NKG2C T cell subset, CD4+ or CD8+ T cells, or bulk PBMC T cells (not recorded which).

CDR3 sequence reads: CASTTKRDIQYF. The rearrangement joins TRBV12-3 or TRBV12-4 to TRBJ2-4. The CDR3 sequence is 12 residues long.